Below, one T cell receptor (beta chain) is given with its context. Its cognate antigen is unknown. This CDR3 region has 19 residues. V lost 1 base, J lost 0 bases, and 19 bases lay in between. The germline V gene has CDR1 SEHNR and CDR2 FQNEAQ (reference sequence). Method: immunoSEQ multiplex PCR; TCRdb's copy keeps in-frame clones and lacks some. The table includes 2 million to 2.5 million clones, 90% to 95% detected once. The source of the sample is a study of shared clonotypes between healthy human individuals. Findings and limits, study-wide: Sampling used blood alone; tissue repertoires probably differ. Relative to memory subsets, naive subsets generally showed larger estimated richness. Clonotype sharing among donors was expected to depend on sequencing depth.

This receptor was taken from a man between 18 and 29 years old in good health. The source material was naive CD4+ T cells sorted from blood. As for subset: CD45RA+ positively selected. The V call is TRBV7-9, the J call TRBJ1-3, with D unclear. DNA of the CDR3: TGTGCCAGCAGCTTAGAGGGCGGCCCCATGGGCTCCTCTGGAAACACCATATATTTT. This gives the protein CASSLEGGPMGSSGNTIYF.